This passage covers 10 T cell receptor beta chains from one sample sequenced in a study of blood T cell repertoires in COVID-19. Measured with immunoSEQ multiplex PCR; TCRdb has only the in-frame clones, and not every one. The sample has approximately 240,000 clones; roughly 85% are singletons. Sequenced: peripheral blood. These receptors were obtained from a man between 45 and 60 years old who had recovered from COVID-19.

The V call is TRBV4-2, the J call TRBJ2-3, with 8 nucleotides matching TRBD2. With 0 bases clipped from V and 6 bases from J, the junction kept 8 bases outside the gene matches. The CDR3 has 16 amino acids. Germline values: CDR1 LGHNA, CDR2 YNFKEQ. CDR3: CASSQDKSGGLDTQYF. The CDR3 DNA sequence: TGTGCCAGCAGCCAAGATAAGTCGGGAGGGTTGGATACGCAGTATTTT.

The V gene is TRBV9, the J gene TRBJ2-5; tentative D call: TRBD1 (6 bases). V gave up 4 bases and J gave up 2 bases, with 12 bases separating them. Germline V gives CDR1 SGDLS, CDR2 YYNGEE. This CDR3 region has 14 residues. The CDR3, as DNA: TGTGCCAGCAGCCTGGGGACACTTCAAGAGACCCAGTACTTC. It is translated as CASSLGTLQETQYF.

The genes are TRBV9 and TRBJ2-2; D not resolved. CDR3 size: 13 residues. The ends were cut back, 1 base at V and 6 bases at J, with 7 bases in the middle. The germline V gene encodes CDR1 SGDLS and CDR2 YYNGEE. The CDR3 region has the DNA TGTGCCAGCAGCGTAACCCGGGCCGGGGAGCTGTTTTTT. Translation: CASSVTRAGELFF.

The CDR3 DNA is TGTGCCAGCACTCTAGAGGAGTATAGCAATCAGCCCCAGCATTTT. Its protein is CASTLEEYSNQPQHF. The chain links TRBV2 to TRBJ1-5; D gene unclear. Germline V gene sequence: CDR1 SNHLY, CDR2 FYNNEI. V was pared by 7 bases and J by 0 bases, with 13 bases between. The CDR3 has 15 amino acids.

The sample holds a few counts of this clone. The chain joins TRBV6-5 to TRBJ1-2; D possibly corresponds to TRBD1 (6 bases). Germline V gene sequence: CDR1 MNHEY, CDR2 SVGAGI. There are 14 residues in the CDR3. Trimming cost V 7 bases and J 1 base, with 13 bases left between them. The CDR3 sequence: CASTRTGFNYGYTF. CDR3 nucleotides: TGTGCCAGCACCCGAACAGGGTTTAACTATGGCTACACCTTC.

V and J are TRBV5-1 and TRBJ2-6; 10 bases line up with TRBD1. The V gene's germline CDR1 is SGHRS and CDR2 YFSETQ. V was pared by 5 bases and J by 1 base, with 12 bases of the junction left unmatched. The CDR3 totals 19 residues. Written as DNA, the CDR3 is TGCGCCAGCAGACTGGCCGGGACAGGGGACTATTCTGGGGCCAACGTCCTGACTTTC. It encodes CASRLAGTGDYSGANVLTF.

V is TRBV27 and J is TRBJ2-7; TRBD2 might be the D (6 bases). Trimming pared 2 bases from V and 6 bases from J, leaving 17 bases between. The CDR3 sequence is 15 residues long. The germline V gene has CDR1 MNHEY and CDR2 SMNVEV (reference sequence). The CDR3 coding sequence is TGTGCCAGCAGTTTAACCCGGAGGGTGGTGGGCGAGCAGTACTTC. Protein: CASSLTRRVVGEQYF.

The V and J genes are TRBV29-1 and TRBJ2-1; 9 bases fit TRBD2. This CDR3 comprises 13 residues. Germline lookup yields CDR1 SQVTM and CDR2 ANQGSEA. Germline trimming cut 7 bases from V and 3 bases from J; bases unmatched to any gene: 4. DNA for the CDR3: TGCAGCGCCGCGGGGGGGGTCTACAATGAGCAGTTCTTC. Translation: CSAAGGVYNEQFF.

V and J are TRBV28 and TRBJ1-3; D not resolved. V lost 6 bases, J lost 4 bases, and 19 bases lay in between. Looked up from germline, CDR1 is MDHEN and CDR2 is SYDVKM. The CDR3 runs to 16 residues. The CDR3 DNA follows: TGTGCCAGCAGCACCCGAAAGGCGGGCTACGGAAACACCATATATTTT. Protein sequence: CASSTRKAGYGNTIYF.

This chain joins TRBV3-1 (or the pseudogene TRBV3-2) and TRBJ2-5; D possibly corresponds to TRBD2 (5 bases). The germline V gene has CDR1 LGHDT and CDR2 YNNKEL (reference sequence). Trimming left V 1 base short and J 7 bases short, with 13 bases between. The CDR3 length is 14 residues. This chain's CDR3 is CASSQVSGRGTQYF. In DNA, the CDR3 is TGTGCCAGCAGCCAAGTTTCCGGACGGGGGACCCAGTACTTC.